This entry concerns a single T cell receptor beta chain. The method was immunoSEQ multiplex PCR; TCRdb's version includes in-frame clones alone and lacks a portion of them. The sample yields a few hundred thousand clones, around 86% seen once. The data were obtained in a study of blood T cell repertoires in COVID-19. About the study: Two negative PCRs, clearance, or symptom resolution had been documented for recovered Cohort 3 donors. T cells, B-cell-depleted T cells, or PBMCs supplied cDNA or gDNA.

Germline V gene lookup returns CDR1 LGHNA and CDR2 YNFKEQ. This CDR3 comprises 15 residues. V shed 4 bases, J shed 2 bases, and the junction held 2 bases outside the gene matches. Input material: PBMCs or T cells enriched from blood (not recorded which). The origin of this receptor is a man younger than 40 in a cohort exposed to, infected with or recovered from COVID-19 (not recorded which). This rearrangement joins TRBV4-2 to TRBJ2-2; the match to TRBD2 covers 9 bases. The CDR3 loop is CASSPSGANTGELFF. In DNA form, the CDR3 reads TGTGCCAGCAGCCCTAGCGGGGCAAACACCGGGGAGCTGTTTTTT.